Each of the 30 T cell receptor beta chains below was sequenced from the same sample in a study of cytomegalovirus exposure and HLA in healthy donors. Primers for the PCR totalled 60 Vbeta and 13 Jbeta. Repertoires were generated with immunoSEQ multiplex PCR, while TCRdb's copy carries only in-frame clones and drops some. Of about 140,000 clones in the sample, 70% to 85% were seen once. The sample was PBMCs. The receptors were gathered from a man aged 35-49 years in good health and CMV-seropositive.

J is TRBJ2-7 and V is TRBV12-2; the table names TRBD1, a call not compared with the DNA. TRBV12-2 is flagged as a pseudogene. This CDR3 spans 12 amino acids. Here the CDR3 reads CASRFRSYEQYF. CDR3 sequence (DNA): TGTGCAAGTCGCTTTCGCAGTTACGAGCAGTACTTC.

The J gene is TRBJ1-5, the V gene TRBV9, with 7 positions matching TRBD1. The trim removed 0 bases at V and 2 bases at J, leaving 11 bases unmatched. The CDR3 loop spans 18 amino acids. Germline V gene data show CDR1 as SGDLS and CDR2 as YYNGEE. This chain's CDR3 is CASSVVAQGGPCNQPQHF. CDR3 in DNA: TGTGCCAGCAGCGTAGTAGCCCAAGGGGGCCCGTGCAATCAGCCCCAGCATTTT.

V usage is TRBV10-3 and J usage is TRBJ1-1, with D uncertain. From germline, CDR1 is ENHRY and CDR2 SYGVKD. This CDR3 is 13 amino acids long. Between the trimmed V and J ends, which lost 0 bases and 5 bases, there was a span of 7 bases. The CDR3 nucleotides read TGTGCCATCAGTGAGTCGCCGGGTACTGAAGCTTTCTTT. Translating it yields CAISESPGTEAFF.

The chain joins TRBV7-9 to TRBJ1-2, with D perhaps TRBD1 (5 bases). Between the trimmed V and J ends, which lost 5 bases and 8 bases, there was a span of 24 bases. The CDR3 sequence is 16 residues long. CDR1 is SEHNR, CDR2 FQNEAQ, per germline (reference sequence). CDR3 nucleotide sequence: TGTGCCAGCAGCCCTCCACCGGGGGGGACCGGCCCGGGCTACACCTTC. Translating it yields CASSPPPGGTGPGYTF.

The chain links TRBV29-1 to TRBJ2-2, with TRBD2 matching over 9 bases. J lost 6 bases, V lost 2 bases, and 4 bases had no gene match. The CDR3 spans 14 residues. Germline V gives CDR1 SQVTM, CDR2 ANQGSEA. CDR3 residues: CSVEIAGVPGELFF. The CDR3 bases are TGCAGCGTTGAAATAGCGGGGGTTCCCGGGGAGCTGTTTTTT.

The chain joins TRBV5-1 to TRBJ2-1; D is undetermined. Per germline, CDR1 SGHRS and CDR2 YFSETQ. The CDR3 is 12 amino acids. V was pared by 4 bases and J by 9 bases, with 11 bases between. This chain's CDR3 is CASSPHLGEQFF. The CDR3 DNA reads as TGCGCCAGCAGCCCCCATCTAGGTGAGCAGTTCTTC.

CDR3 amino acids: CASSLGTGSNYGYTF. DNA of the CDR3: TGTGCCAGCTCACTGGGAACAGGGTCTAACTATGGCTACACCTTC. This chain connects TRBV18 to TRBJ1-2; D is perhaps TRBD1 (6 bases). This CDR3 region has 15 residues. Germline V gene data show CDR1 as KGHSH and CDR2 as LQKENI. V was trimmed by 4 bases and J by 0 bases, leaving 12 bases between them.

V usage is TRBV7-9 and J usage is TRBJ1-2; TRBD1 is a possible D gene (6 bases). The CDR3 covers 17 residues. The ends were cut back, 5 bases at V and 5 bases at J, with 24 bases in the middle. Germline V gene sequence: CDR1 SEHNR, CDR2 FQNEAQ (reference sequence). This CDR3 is CASSPLPGDDAGYGYTF. The CDR3 bases are TGTGCCAGCAGCCCGCTTCCAGGGGACGATGCCGGGTATGGCTACACCTTC.

This sequence joins TRBV7-2 and TRBJ2-7, with 9 bases matching TRBD1. Germline CDR1 reads SGHTA; CDR2 reads FQGNSA. Unmatched junction bases numbered 2, after V lost 5 bases and J lost 3 bases. The CDR3 runs to 13 residues. The CDR3 bases are TGTGCCAGCAGCCGGACAGGGGTCTACGAGCAGTACTTC. Its protein is CASSRTGVYEQYF.

The chain links TRBV5-4 to TRBJ2-3, with 8 bases lining up with TRBD2. Germline CDR1 SGHNT, CDR2 YYREEE (reference sequence). V trimming: 4 bases; J trimming: 5 bases; junction bases outside the gene matches: 9. This CDR3 is built from 15 residues. The CDR3: CASSPLGLAGDTQYF. The CDR3 region has the DNA TGTGCCAGCAGCCCCCTGGGGCTAGCGGGAGATACGCAGTATTTT.

The V gene is TRBV9, the J gene TRBJ1-2, with a weak D call TRBD1 (5 bases). V was shortened by 0 bases and J by 4 bases, with 10 bases between the two germline ends. Per germline, CDR1 SGDLS and CDR2 YYNGEE. The CDR3 is made up of 14 amino acids. CDR3 DNA sequence: TGTGCCAGCAGCGTAGGTCGGGGGACCTATGGCTACACCTTC. Translation: CASSVGRGTYGYTF. Supplemented by reference TRBV9 and TRBJ1-2, the full variable domain reads DSGVTQTPKHLITATGQRVTLRCSPRSGDLSVYWYQQSLDQGLQFLIQYYNGEERAKGNILERFSAQQFPDLHSELNLSSLELGDSALYFCASSVGRGTYGYTFGSGTRLTVV.

This rearrangement joins TRBV7-3 to TRBJ2-7, with no clear D. V lost 3 bases, J lost 6 bases, and 9 bases lay in between. The CDR3 spans 12 residues. CDR1 and CDR2 from the germline V gene are SGHTA and FQGTGA. CDR3 coding DNA: TGTGCCAGCAGCTTGTACCGAGGCGAGCAGTACTTC. Protein product: CASSLYRGEQYF.

The chain employs TRBV2 and TRBJ1-6; D may be TRBD1 (5 bases). V was trimmed by 4 bases and J by 8 bases, leaving 15 bases between them. This CDR3 comprises 15 residues. The V gene's germline CDR1 is SNHLY and CDR2 FYNNEI. CDR3 sequence reads: CASSGGRGTDSPLHF. Here the CDR3 DNA reads TGTGCCAGCAGTGGCGGTAGGGGTACGGATTCACCCCTCCACTTT. Full variable domain (outside the CDR3, taken from reference TRBV2 and TRBJ1-6): EPEVTQTPSHQVTQMGQEVILRCVPISNHLYFYWYRQILGQKVEFLVSFYNNEISEKSEIFDDQFSVERPDGSNFTLKIRSTKLEDSAMYFCASSGGRGTDSPLHFGNGTRLTVT.

The chain couples TRBV5-4 to TRBJ2-7; weak D call: TRBD2 (5 bases). In germline, CDR1 is SGHNT, CDR2 YYREEE (reference sequence). Deletions cut 2 bases from V and 0 bases from J, with 6 bases between. The CDR3 contains 13 residues. Here the CDR3 DNA reads TGTGCCAGCAGCTTTCGGGACTCCTACGAGCAGTACTTC. Translating gives CASSFRDSYEQYF.

V is TRBV7-6 and J is TRBJ2-1, with TRBD1 identical over 9 bases. CDR1 is SGHVS and CDR2 is FNYEAQ in the germline V gene. CDR3 length equals 12 residues. Trimming removed 5 bases from V and 10 bases from J; junction bases left unmatched: 3. CDR3 DNA: TGTGCCAGCAGCATGGGACAGGGCGAGCAGTTCTTC. This encodes CASSMGQGEQFF.

V gene TRBV9 combines with J gene TRBJ1-5; a possible D gene is TRBD1 (5 bases). V lost 0 bases and J 9 bases, leaving 10 bases between the germline ends. This CDR3 comprises 13 residues. Germline V gene lookup returns CDR1 SGDLS and CDR2 YYNGEE. The DNA of the CDR3 is TGTGCCAGCAGCGTAGAACCAGGGTGGCCCCAGCATTTT. As protein: CASSVEPGWPQHF. Together with reference TRBV9 and TRBJ1-5, the CDR3 gives the full variable domain: DSGVTQTPKHLITATGQRVTLRCSPRSGDLSVYWYQQSLDQGLQFLIQYYNGEERAKGNILERFSAQQFPDLHSELNLSSLELGDSALYFCASSVEPGWPQHFGDGTRLSIL.

This sequence joins TRBV11-3 and TRBJ1-2; a possible D gene is TRBD1 (5 bases). Between the trimmed V and J ends, which lost 5 bases and 3 bases, there was a span of 10 bases. The CDR3 spans 13 residues. From germline, CDR1 is SGHNT and CDR2 YENEEA. The CDR3 sequence: CASSQGSYYGYTF. DNA of the CDR3: TGTGCCAGCAGCCAGGGCTCCTACTATGGCTACACCTTC.

This clone has just one count. The V call is TRBV5-4, the J call TRBJ2-1; 10 positions agree with TRBD2. CDR1 SGHNT and CDR2 YYREEE come from the germline V gene (reference sequence). The trim removed 1 base at V and 9 bases at J, leaving 13 bases unmatched. This CDR3 has 17 amino acids. CDR3 nucleotides: TGTGCCAGCAGCTTGCCTAGCGGGAGCGCGGTCGTCGTTGAGCAGTTCTTC. It encodes CASSLPSGSAVVVEQFF.

This clone was counted only a few times. The chain has TRBV7-8 and TRBJ1-4; tentative D call: TRBD1 (6 bases). V lost 1 base and J 8 bases, leaving 14 bases between the germline ends. The length of the CDR3 is 15 residues. Per germline, CDR1 SGHVS and CDR2 FQNEAQ. The CDR3 is CASSLGWQGNEKLFF. CDR3 DNA: TGTGCCAGCAGCTTAGGGTGGCAGGGGAACGAAAAACTGTTTTTT.

V is TRBV30 and J is TRBJ2-7; 10 bases line up with TRBD1. Germline CDR1 reads GTSNPN; CDR2 reads SVGIG (reference sequence). Trimming at V came to 3 bases and at J to 4 bases, leaving 6 bases not matched to a gene. The length of the CDR3 is 14 residues. The CDR3 nucleotides read TGTGCCTGGAGGAAGGGACAGGGGCTATACGAGCAGTACTTC. Its translation: CAWRKGQGLYEQYF.

Relative to its sample, this clone is medium-sized. This chain joins TRBV6-6 and TRBJ2-4; D possibly corresponds to TRBD1 (5 bases). The germline V gene has CDR1 MNHNY and CDR2 SVGAGI (reference sequence). The CDR3 spans 14 residues. The V and J ends lost 6 bases and 6 bases respectively, with 15 bases between them. The CDR3 spells CASSAGGAGNIQYF. CDR3 in DNA: TGTGCCAGCAGCGCAGGTGGGGCCGGAAACATTCAGTACTTC.

The rearrangement joins TRBV7-3 to TRBJ2-3, with TRBD2 matching over 7 bases. V shed 5 bases, J shed 5 bases, and the junction held 7 bases outside the gene matches. Germline CDR1 reads SGHTA; CDR2 reads FQGTGA. The CDR3 totals 14 residues. CDR3 region: CASSPQRGGDTQYF. CDR3 nucleotide sequence: TGTGCCAGCAGCCCACAGCGGGGAGGAGATACGCAGTATTTT.

Here the CDR3 reads CASSDDRVFYTEAFF. CDR3 nucleotide sequence: TGTGCCAGCAGTGACGACAGGGTATTCTACACTGAAGCTTTCTTT. This sequence joins TRBV6-1 and TRBJ1-1, with 7 bases that match TRBD1. There are 15 residues in the CDR3. Losses at the gene ends were 3 bases for V and 3 bases for J; bases not matched to a gene: 7. Germline V gives CDR1 MNHNS, CDR2 SASEGT.

This chain connects TRBV19 to TRBJ1-1, with TRBD1 identical over 9 bases. Germline trimming cut 4 bases from V and 1 base from J; bases unmatched to any gene: 7. From germline, CDR1 is LNHDA and CDR2 SQIVND (reference sequence). CDR3 size: 16 residues. The CDR3 region has the DNA TGTGCCAGTAGTAACAGTTTGGACAGGGGGAACACTGAAGCTTTCTTT. Its protein product is CASSNSLDRGNTEAFF.

A remark on this clone: Other DNA variants within this sample encode the same CDR3. V gene TRBV7-9 combines with J gene TRBJ2-5; 8 nucleotides align to TRBD1. CDR1 is SEHNR, CDR2 FQNEAQ, per germline (reference sequence). The trim removed 3 bases at V and 5 bases at J, leaving 2 bases unmatched. CDR3 length: 13 residues. CDR3 coding DNA: TGTGCCAGCAGCTTGGACAGGGCGGAGACCCAGTACTTC. This gives the protein CASSLDRAETQYF.

The chain carries TRBV5-1 and TRBJ2-1, with 8 bases lining up with TRBD2. The CDR3 runs 18 residues. Germline V gene lookup returns CDR1 SGHRS and CDR2 YFSETQ. V shed 0 bases, J shed 1 base, and the junction held 9 bases outside the gene matches. CDR3 sequence: CASSLAGRAAGSYNEQFF. In DNA, the CDR3 is TGCGCCAGCAGCTTGGCCGGGAGGGCCGCCGGGTCCTACAATGAGCAGTTCTTC.

The chain carries TRBV13 and TRBJ2-7; TRBD2 matches at 16 bases. Per germline, CDR1 PRHDT and CDR2 FYEKMQ (reference sequence). The CDR3 is 17 amino acids. The V and J ends lost 5 bases and 1 base, in that order; junction bases with no gene match: 5. CDR3 coding DNA: TGTGCCAGCAGCCCGGGACTAGCGGGAGGGTGTTCCTACGAGCAGTACTTC. It specifies CASSPGLAGGCSYEQYF.

The CDR3 sequence is CASSLGRGTHSYEQYF. For the CDR3, the DNA is TGCGCCAGCAGCTTGGGGCGGGGAACCCACTCCTACGAGCAGTACTTC. The rearrangement uses TRBV5-1 and TRBJ2-7; the D gene is possibly TRBD2 (6 bases). The CDR3 totals 16 residues. Germline lookup yields CDR1 SGHRS and CDR2 YFSETQ. V was clipped by 0 bases and J by 0 bases, with 13 bases between them.

V gene TRBV5-6 combines with J gene TRBJ1-1, with 7 bases that match TRBD1. Looked up from germline, CDR1 is SGHDT and CDR2 is YYEEEE. CDR3 length: 15 amino acids. With V trimmed by 0 bases and J by 6 bases, 8 bases remained unmatched. The CDR3 DNA sequence: TGTGCCAGCAGCTTGGTTCCGACAGGGAAGGCTGAAGCTTTCTTT. Translating it yields CASSLVPTGKAEAFF.

Only a few counts were recorded for this clone. This chain uses TRBV5-1 with TRBJ1-1, with TRBD1 as a possible D gene (5 bases). Germline CDR1 SGHRS, CDR2 YFSETQ. The CDR3 consists of 15 residues. V lost 0 bases to trimming and J lost 3 bases, with 12 bases between them. In DNA form, the CDR3 reads TGCGCCAGCAGCTTGGTTCCGGGGGGGGACACTGAAGCTTTCTTT. Translated: CASSLVPGGDTEAFF. Full variable domain (remainder filled in from reference TRBV5-1 and TRBJ1-1): KAGVTQTPRYLIKTRGQQVTLSCSPISGHRSVSWYQQTPGQGLQFLFEYFSETQRNKGNFPGRFSGRQFSNSRSEMNVSTLELGDSALYLCASSLVPGGDTEAFFGQGTRLTVV.